Each of the 8 T cell receptor beta chains below was sequenced from the same sample in a study of T cells in narcolepsy (dated 2018 in TCRdb). Library preparation was by the immunoSEQ multiplex PCR assay. This is the immuneACCESS table as TCRdb keeps it, with only in-frame sequences that have V and J called. A part of the clones is gone; compared with another copy, unresolved V genes explain less than half, and the rest is unexplained. Recorded for this sample are some 30,000 clones; around 83% of them occurred a single time. Roughly 0.7% of the sample is held by the ten biggest clonotypes. The sequenced sample was memory (CD45RA-) CD4+ T cells from blood. Interpreted using the paper, the cell subset or site label stands for: memory T cells sorted ex vivo from peripheral blood. These receptors all stem from a human donor in good health.

The chain has TRBV6-5 and TRBJ1-1; no definite D call. The germline V and J ends were trimmed by 7 bases and 5 bases, with 14 bases remaining between them. The CDR3 has 13 residues. CDR1 is MNHEY and CDR2 is SVGAGI in the germline V gene. The CDR3 loop reads CASMRPGGTEAFF. CDR3 DNA: TGTGCCAGCATGAGACCTGGCGGGACTGAAGCTTTCTTT.

This sequence joins TRBV5-1 and TRBJ1-2, with D possibly TRBD1 on 5 matching bases. The CDR3 length is 13 residues. Germline loops: CDR1 SGHRS, CDR2 YFSETQ. V was trimmed by 7 bases and J by 10 bases, leaving 20 bases between them. The DNA of the CDR3 is TGCGCCAGCGGTGGCCCTTCGACAGCGGTCTACACCTTC. It encodes CASGGPSTAVYTF.

The gene calls are TRBV18 and TRBJ1-1, with unresolved D. The CDR3 extends over 11 amino acids. Germline-derived CDR1 and CDR2 are KGHSH and LQKENI. The germline V and J ends were trimmed by 5 bases and 3 bases, with 4 bases remaining between them. The CDR3 region has the DNA TGTGCCAGCTCAGGGGACACTGAAGCTTTCTTT. Translation: CASSGDTEAFF.

This clone was observed a single time. This chain connects TRBV6-1 to TRBJ2-5; 14 nucleotides align to TRBD2. This CDR3 region has 17 residues. The junction had 8 bases not matched to a gene; V was cut back by 2 bases and J by 6 bases. Germline V lookup: CDR1 MNHNS, CDR2 SASEGT. The CDR3 DNA reads TGTGCCAGCAGTGAATTGACTAGCGGGGGGGCAACGAAGACCCAGTACTTC. This sequence encodes CASSELTSGGATKTQYF.

The V gene is TRBV2, the J gene TRBJ2-7; 10 bases agree with TRBD2. The germline gives CDR1 SNHLY, CDR2 FYNNEI. V was pared by 6 bases and J by 1 base, with 9 bases of the junction left unmatched. This CDR3 region has 16 residues. CDR3: CASSRGAGGDSYEQYF. CDR3 sequence (DNA): TGTGCCAGCAGCAGAGGAGCGGGGGGGGATTCCTACGAGCAGTACTTC.

The chain recombines TRBV18 with TRBJ2-5; 8 positions agree with TRBD1. J was trimmed by 5 bases and V by 1 base; bases with no gene match: 6. The CDR3 consists of 15 residues. Germline values: CDR1 KGHSH, CDR2 LQKENI. Written as DNA, the CDR3 is TGTGCCAGCTCACCACGAAGACAGGGGTGGGAGACCCAGTACTTC. Its translation: CASSPRRQGWETQYF.

The chain has TRBV5-4 and TRBJ2-1; D perhaps matches TRBD2 (6 bases). The CDR3 spans 14 residues. Per germline, CDR1 SGHNT and CDR2 YYREEE (reference sequence). Trimming took off 0 bases at V and 9 bases at J, with 13 bases between the two ends. This CDR3 is CASSLAGVGGEQFF. CDR3 nucleotides: TGTGCCAGCAGCTTGGCCGGCGTGGGGGGTGAGCAGTTCTTC.

V usage is TRBV5-1 and J usage is TRBJ2-5; D is perhaps TRBD1 (6 bases). From germline, CDR1 is SGHRS and CDR2 YFSETQ. The length of the CDR3 is 16 residues. V lost 5 bases and J lost 2, with 19 bases in between. The CDR3 DNA follows: TGCGCCAGCAGTAGGGGGTTGGGTATCGGACAAGAGACCCAGTACTTC. Translating gives CASSRGLGIGQETQYF.